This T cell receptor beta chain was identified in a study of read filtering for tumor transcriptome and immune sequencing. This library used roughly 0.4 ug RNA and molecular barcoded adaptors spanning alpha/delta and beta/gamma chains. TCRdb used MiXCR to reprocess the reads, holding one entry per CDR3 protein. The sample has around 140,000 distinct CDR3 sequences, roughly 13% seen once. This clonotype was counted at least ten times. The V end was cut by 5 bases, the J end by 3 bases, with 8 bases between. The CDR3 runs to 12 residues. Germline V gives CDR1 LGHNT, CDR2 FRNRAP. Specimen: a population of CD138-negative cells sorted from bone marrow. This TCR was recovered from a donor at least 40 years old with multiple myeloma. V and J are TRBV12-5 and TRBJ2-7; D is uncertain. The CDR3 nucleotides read TGTGCTAGTGGTCCCACAGTCTACGAGCAGTACTTC. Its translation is CASGPTVYEQYF.